The 25 T cell receptor beta chains below all came from one sample that was sequenced in a study of cytomegalovirus exposure and HLA in healthy donors. PCR amplification relied on 60 Vbeta primers (plus 13 Jbeta primers). TCRdb's copy holds only in-frame clones and misses some; the assay was immunoSEQ multiplex PCR. The table includes over 70,000 clones, 80% detected once. Sequenced material: PBMCs. All receptors come from a woman aged 50 to 65 in good health and CMV-seropositive.

The chain links TRBV11-3 to TRBJ2-2; D is perhaps TRBD2 (6 bases). This CDR3 spans 16 amino acids. Germline-derived CDR1 and CDR2 are SGHNT and YENEEA. The V gene lost 4 bases and the J gene lost 5 bases, with 17 bases spanning the gap. CDR3 protein: CASSSRRRGITGELFF. In nucleotides, the CDR3 is TGTGCCAGCAGCTCCCGGCGGCGGGGAATAACCGGGGAGCTGTTTTTT.

This chain links TRBV18 with TRBJ1-3; D gene unclear. Germline assignment: CDR1 KGHSH and CDR2 LQKENI. The V end was cut by 7 bases, the J end by 3 bases, with 10 bases between. The CDR3 runs 13 residues. The CDR3 here is CASLDTFGNTIYF. CDR3 nucleotides: TGTGCCAGCTTAGACACCTTTGGAAACACCATATATTTT.

The rearrangement joins TRBV6-5 to TRBJ1-1; 8 positions match TRBD1. Germline CDR1 MNHEY, CDR2 SVGAGI. The CDR3 consists of 13 residues. Trimming took 7 bases from V and 3 from J; bases not matched to a gene: 4. CDR3 DNA: TGTGCCAGCATACAGGGGGACCACACTGAAGCTTTCTTT. It specifies CASIQGDHTEAFF.

CDR3 residues: CASSLNRQYNEQFF. The CDR3 region has the DNA TGTGCCAGCAGTCTAAATCGACAGTACAATGAGCAGTTCTTC. V is TRBV2 and J is TRBJ2-1; the D gene is possibly TRBD1 (5 bases). The ends were cut back, 5 bases at V and 4 bases at J, with 12 bases in the middle. The CDR3 sequence is 14 residues long. CDR1 and CDR2 (germline): SNHLY, FYNNEI.

The J gene is TRBJ2-7, the V gene TRBV13, with D uncertain. The CDR3 is 14 amino acids. Per germline, CDR1 PRHDT and CDR2 FYEKMQ (reference sequence). With 2 bases removed from V and 3 bases from J, the gap between germline ends came to 11 bases. As DNA, the CDR3 is TGTGCCAGCAGCTTAAATCGGGTCGGCTACGAGCAGTACTTC. Encoded protein: CASSLNRVGYEQYF.

J is TRBJ2-5 and V is TRBV5-8; the match to TRBD2 covers 12 bases. CDR1 is SGHTS and CDR2 is YDEGEE in the germline V gene. This CDR3 has 16 amino acids. The trim removed 0 bases at V and 5 bases at J, leaving 5 bases unmatched. Here the CDR3 DNA reads TGTGCCAGCAGCTTGGGACTAGCGGGAGAGGGCGAGACCCAGTACTTC. Translation gives CASSLGLAGEGETQYF.

V gene TRBV6-1 combines with J gene TRBJ1-3; D unresolved. V was pared by 2 bases and J by 0 bases, with 8 bases between. Germline values: CDR1 MNHNS, CDR2 SASEGT. The CDR3 loop spans 15 amino acids. CDR3 amino acids: CASSELESSGNTIYF. CDR3 coding DNA: TGTGCCAGCAGTGAACTGGAGAGCTCTGGAAACACCATATATTTT.

This clone occurred once. This rearrangement joins TRBV7-9 to TRBJ2-5, with 9 bases aligning to TRBD1. The germline V gene encodes CDR1 SEHNR and CDR2 FQNEAQ (reference sequence). This CDR3 contains 15 residues. With V trimmed by 5 bases and J by 2 bases, 6 bases remained unmatched. CDR3 DNA: TGTGCCAGCAGCATGGGACAGGGACTTCAAGAGACCCAGTACTTC. Protein product: CASSMGQGLQETQYF.

This clone occurred a few times. The CDR3 protein is CASSLGGGGNTEAFF. The DNA for the CDR3 is TGTGCCAGCAGCTTGGGGGGGGGAGGGAACACTGAAGCTTTCTTT. The gene calls are TRBV7-9 and TRBJ1-1, with D possibly being TRBD1 (5 bases). Trimming pared 3 bases from V and 1 base from J, leaving 12 bases between. The germline CDR1 and CDR2 sequences are SEHNR and FQNEAQ (reference sequence). The CDR3 has 15 amino acids.

In the case of this clone: In this CDR3 the conserved last residue, phenylalanine or tryptophan, is missing, so a read error is likely. V usage is TRBV14 and J usage is TRBJ1-2; 9 nucleotides match TRBD1. Trimming cost V 5 bases and J 8 bases; bases outside gene matches: 9. This CDR3 has 14 amino acids. The germline V gene has CDR1 SGHDN and CDR2 FVKESK. The chain's CDR3 is CASSFTQGAEGYTL. CDR3 coding DNA: TGTGCCAGCAGCTTTACACAGGGGGCGGAGGGCTACACCCTC.

V is TRBV6-5 and J is TRBJ1-2; 7 positions agree with TRBD1. The CDR3 runs to 15 residues. Trimming took 2 bases from V and 2 from J; bases not matched to a gene: 5. Germline values: CDR1 MNHEY, CDR2 SVGAGI. The DNA for the CDR3 is TGTGCCAGCAGTTACAGGACAGGAAAAAACTATGGCTACACCTTC. This gives the protein CASSYRTGKNYGYTF.

Points on this clone: A read error may produce the germline difference seen at one junction end. The V gene is TRBV7-9, the J gene TRBJ1-2, with TRBD1 identical over 9 bases. The germline CDR1 and CDR2 sequences are SEHNR and FQNEAQ (reference sequence). This CDR3 has 16 amino acids. The CDR3 here is CSSSLGDRARSIGYTF. As DNA, the CDR3 is TGTTCCAGCAGCTTAGGGGACAGGGCTCGTTCGATCGGCTACACCTTC. Full variable domain (missing parts from reference TRBV7-9 and TRBJ1-2): DTGVSQNPRHKITKRGQNVTFRCDPISEHNRLYWYRQTLGQGPEFLTYFQNEAQLEKSRLLSDRFSAERPKGSFSTLEIQRTEQGDSAMYLCSSSLGDRARSIGYTFGSGTRLTVV.

V usage is TRBV6-5 and J usage is TRBJ2-5; TRBD1 matches at 7 bases. Per germline, CDR1 MNHEY and CDR2 SVGAGI. This CDR3 has 14 residues. The J segment lost 5 bases and the V segment lost 6 bases, leaving 9 bases of the junction unmatched. CDR3 sequence reads: CASSRQGVGETQYF. As DNA, the CDR3 is TGTGCCAGCAGCCGCCAGGGGGTAGGGGAGACCCAGTACTTC.

CDR3 residues: CASSEASGLAYPPSYEQYV. In nucleotides, the CDR3 is TGTGCCAGCAGTGAAGCCTCGGGACTAGCCTACCCTCCTTCCTACGAGCAGTACGTC. The genes are TRBV6-1 and TRBJ2-7; 9 bases match TRBD2. CDR1 and CDR2 (germline): MNHNS, SASEGT. The CDR3 is 19 residues long. With 0 bases clipped from V and 1 base from J, the junction kept 13 bases outside the gene matches.

The CDR3 coding sequence is TGCGCCAGCAGCCCCGGGGACAGGGAAGTCTATGGCTACACCTTC. Its translation: CASSPGDREVYGYTF. The V call is TRBV5-1, the J call TRBJ1-2, with 9 bases fitting TRBD1. CDR1 SGHRS and CDR2 YFSETQ come from the germline V gene. V lost 4 bases and J lost 4; bases outside the gene matches: 8. The CDR3 runs 15 residues.

The chain recombines TRBV2 with TRBJ2-2; D is possibly TRBD1 (6 bases). Germline CDR1 is SNHLY and CDR2 is FYNNEI. The CDR3 is 11 amino acids. Trimming took off 8 bases at V and 14 bases at J, with 15 bases between the two ends. CDR3: CASWGRQELFF. DNA of the CDR3: TGTGCCAGCTGGGGGAGACAGGAACTGTTTTTT.

CDR3 amino acids: CASSGQGDTEAFF. The CDR3 DNA follows: TGTGCCAGTAGTGGACAGGGCGACACTGAAGCTTTCTTT. This chain uses TRBV19 with TRBJ1-1; 8 bases align to TRBD1. The V segment lost 5 bases and the J segment 3 bases; nucleotides outside the gene matches: 2. This CDR3 spans 13 amino acids. Germline assignment: CDR1 LNHDA and CDR2 SQIVND (reference sequence).

This clone was observed a few times. This rearrangement joins TRBV6-1 to TRBJ2-3; D is perhaps TRBD2 (5 bases). V lost 5 bases and J 2 bases, leaving 14 bases between the germline ends. Germline V gene data show CDR1 as MNHNS and CDR2 as SASEGT. This CDR3 comprises 15 residues. CDR3 amino acids: CASSRGAELTDTQYF. The CDR3 nucleotides read TGTGCCAGCAGTCGCGGAGCGGAACTCACAGATACGCAGTATTTT.

The chain carries TRBV6-1 and TRBJ2-3, with a possible D match to TRBD1 (5 bases). CDR1 and CDR2 (germline): MNHNS, SASEGT. This CDR3 spans 12 amino acids. Trimming removed 6 bases from V and 2 bases from J, with 6 bases in between. This CDR3 reads CASRTVTDTQYF. The CDR3 DNA is TGTGCCAGCAGGACAGTCACAGATACGCAGTATTTT.

J is TRBJ1-4 and V is TRBV9, with D perhaps TRBD1 (6 bases). Germline values: CDR1 SGDLS, CDR2 YYNGEE. The CDR3 is 15 amino acids. V lost 4 bases and J lost 7, with 17 bases in between. This chain's CDR3 is CASSFRDIGGEKLFF. The CDR3 region has the DNA TGTGCCAGCAGCTTCCGGGACATAGGAGGTGAAAAACTGTTTTTT.

J is TRBJ1-4 and V is TRBV5-1, with D perhaps matching TRBD1 (5 bases). The CDR3 is made up of 15 amino acids. V lost 4 bases, J lost 5 bases, and 15 bases lay in between. CDR1 and CDR2 (germline): SGHRS, YFSETQ. CDR3 sequence: CASSLGGGENEKLFF. The CDR3 region has the DNA TGCGCCAGCAGCCTGGGGGGAGGGGAGAATGAAAAACTGTTTTTT.

This chain connects TRBV19 to TRBJ2-2; 7 bases are shared with TRBD1. The CDR3 consists of 15 residues. The V gene end was trimmed by 5 bases and the J gene end by 7 bases; junction bases not matched to a gene: 10. The germline gives CDR1 LNHDA, CDR2 SQIVND (reference sequence). Written as DNA, the CDR3 is TGTGCCAGTAGTTCCTACTCCCGACAGGGCGGGGAGCTGTTTTTT. Translating it yields CASSSYSRQGGELFF.

A few counts support this clone. The DNA for the CDR3 is TGCGCCAGCAGGGGACAGGGGGAATCACCCCTCCACTTT. Amino acids: CASRGQGESPLHF. The chain joins TRBV5-1 to TRBJ1-6, with 11 bases lining up with TRBD1. This CDR3 has 13 amino acids. The V and J ends lost 5 bases and 10 bases, in that order; junction bases with no gene match: 2. The germline CDR1 and CDR2 sequences are SGHRS and YFSETQ.

This clone was found once. The chain links TRBV18 to TRBJ1-1; the D gene is possibly TRBD1 (6 bases). This CDR3 is 14 amino acids long. CDR1 is KGHSH and CDR2 is LQKENI in the germline V gene. V lost 3 bases, J lost 4 bases, and 12 bases lay in between. CDR3 in DNA: TGTGCCAGCTCACCCCTTACAGGGAGCACTGAAGCTTTCTTT. It codes for CASSPLTGSTEAFF.

This clone was found once. The chain uses TRBV30 and TRBJ2-1; 11 bases align to TRBD2. After removal of 2 bases from V and 13 bases from J, the junction contained 7 bases not matched to a gene. Looked up from germline, CDR1 is GTSNPN and CDR2 is SVGIG (reference sequence). The CDR3 has 13 residues. The CDR3, as DNA: TGTGCCTGGAGTTTACTAGCGGGAGTCAGACAGTTCTTC. Its protein is CAWSLLAGVRQFF.